The 18 T cell receptor beta chains below all came from one sample that was sequenced in a study of blood T cell repertoires in COVID-19. The repertoire was sequenced with immunoSEQ multiplex PCR; TCRdb's copy has only in-frame clones and lacks some. The sample comprises around 82,000 clones, about nine tenths of which are singletons, and 12% rests with the top ten. What was sequenced was peripheral blood. The receptors come from a man between 65 and 85 years old with active or convalescent COVID-19.

This chain links TRBV24-1 with TRBJ1-1; weak D call: TRBD1 (6 bases). CDR1 is KGHDR, CDR2 SFDVKD, per germline. V was cut by 3 bases and J by 7 bases, with 23 bases left in between. The CDR3 has 17 residues. CDR3 nucleotide sequence: TGTGCCACCAGTGATCGATCACTTGGGACACCCGAGGGTGAAGCTTTCTTT. Translating it yields CATSDRSLGTPEGEAFF.

The chain recombines TRBV6-1 with TRBJ1-1; 7 nucleotides match TRBD1. The trim removed 3 bases at V and 0 bases at J, leaving 4 bases unmatched. CDR3 length: 15 residues. CDR1 MNHNS and CDR2 SASEGT come from the germline V gene. The CDR3 loop is CASSDLTGVNTEAFF. The CDR3 DNA reads as TGTGCCAGCAGTGATTTAACAGGGGTGAACACTGAAGCTTTCTTT.

The chain is built from TRBV5-1 and TRBJ1-1; the match to TRBD1 covers 8 bases. The V gene's germline CDR1 is SGHRS and CDR2 YFSETQ. The CDR3 covers 15 residues. The V and J ends lost 1 base and 1 base, in that order; junction bases with no gene match: 3. CDR3 protein: CASSLRGQGNTEAFF. CDR3 nucleotides: TGCGCCAGCAGCTTGAGAGGACAGGGGAACACTGAAGCTTTCTTT.

The gene calls are TRBV7-8 and TRBJ1-5; D not certain. The CDR3 is made up of 16 amino acids. Trimming stripped 1 base from V and 3 bases from J, with 13 bases between. CDR1 and CDR2 from the germline V gene are SGHVS and FQNEAQ. CDR3 sequence (DNA): TGTGCCAGCAGCTTAGATCAGGAAAAGGACAATCAGCCCCAGCATTTT. Its translation is CASSLDQEKDNQPQHF.

This chain uses TRBV7-9 with TRBJ2-1; 7 bases line up with TRBD2. The CDR3 totals 17 residues. Germline assignment: CDR1 SEHNR and CDR2 FQNEAQ (reference sequence). The V gene end was trimmed by 3 bases and the J gene end by 1 base; junction bases not matched to a gene: 9. CDR3 protein: CASSFPLSGESYNEQFF. The CDR3 DNA reads TGTGCCAGCAGCTTTCCTTTGAGCGGGGAGTCCTACAATGAGCAGTTCTTC.

The chain combines TRBV7-9 with TRBJ2-1, with 11 nucleotides matching TRBD2. The J segment lost 0 bases and the V segment lost 5 bases, leaving 6 bases of the junction unmatched. CDR3 length: 17 amino acids. Germline V gene data show CDR1 as SEHNR and CDR2 as FQNEAQ (reference sequence). Here the CDR3 reads CASSTGLAGLSYNEQFF. Written as DNA, the CDR3 is TGTGCCAGCAGCACCGGACTAGCGGGTCTCTCCTACAATGAGCAGTTCTTC.

This chain joins TRBV6-6 and TRBJ1-3, with TRBD1 matching 7 bases. This CDR3 spans 13 amino acids. The ends lost 9 bases at V and 8 bases at J; junction bases unmatched: 10. Germline lookup yields CDR1 MNHNY and CDR2 SVGAGI (reference sequence). CDR3 DNA: TGTGCCAGTAGATTGGGACAGTGGGACACCATATATTTT. Translation gives CASRLGQWDTIYF.

This chain connects TRBV3-1 (or the pseudogene TRBV3-2) to TRBJ2-3; D might be TRBD2 (6 bases). Deletions cut 4 bases from V and 2 bases from J, with 13 bases between. Germline CDR1 and CDR2: LGHDT and YNNKEL (reference sequence). The CDR3 is 15 residues long. CDR3: CASSRPGLPTDTQYF. CDR3 DNA: TGTGCCAGCAGCCGACCGGGACTCCCCACAGATACGCAGTATTTT.

This clone was counted once. The V call is TRBV6-6, the J call TRBJ1-3; 9 bases match TRBD1. This CDR3 is built from 15 residues. V trimming: 8 bases; J trimming: 4 bases; junction bases outside the gene matches: 9. Germline CDR1 and CDR2: MNHNY and SVGAGI (reference sequence). The CDR3 loop reads CASGGTGLLGNTIYF. The CDR3 coding sequence is TGTGCCAGCGGGGGGACAGGGCTGCTCGGAAACACCATATATTTT.

This chain connects TRBV2 to TRBJ1-1, with D perhaps matching TRBD1 (5 bases). Germline V lookup: CDR1 SNHLY, CDR2 FYNNEI. The V gene lost 7 bases and the J gene lost 5 bases, with 14 bases spanning the gap. This CDR3 is built from 13 residues. For the CDR3, the DNA is TGTGCCAGCAAGGCAGGGCGGGAGACTGAAGCTTTCTTT. This translates into CASKAGRETEAFF. The whole variable domain, filled in from reference TRBV2 and TRBJ1-1, reads EPEVTQTPSHQVTQMGQEVILRCVPISNHLYFYWYRQILGQKVEFLVSFYNNEISEKSEIFDDQFSVERPDGSNFTLKIRSTKLEDSAMYFCASKAGRETEAFFGQGTRLTVV.

The chain carries TRBV7-9 and TRBJ2-5; D gene ambiguous. CDR1 SEHNR and CDR2 FQNEAQ come from the germline V gene (reference sequence). The CDR3 has 15 amino acids. V lost 2 bases and J 3 bases, leaving 13 bases between the germline ends. DNA of the CDR3: TGTGCCAGCAGCTTATGGTTAGATAGAGAAGAGACCCAGTACTTC. Protein: CASSLWLDREETQYF.

This rearrangement joins TRBV19 to TRBJ1-5; 7 positions agree with TRBD1. After removal of 10 bases from V and 4 bases from J, the junction contained 7 bases not matched to a gene. The CDR3 sequence is 13 residues long. Germline-derived CDR1 and CDR2 are LNHDA and SQIVND (reference sequence). The CDR3 region is CATAGQRNQPQHF. CDR3 sequence (DNA): TGTGCCACCGCGGGACAGCGTAATCAGCCCCAGCATTTT. Complete variable domain (other parts from reference TRBV19 and TRBJ1-5): DGGITQSPKYLFRKEGQNVTLSCEQNLNHDAMYWYRQDPGQGLRLIYYSQIVNDFQKGDIAEGYSVSREKKESFPLTVTSAQKNPTAFYLCATAGQRNQPQHFGDGTRLSIL.

The chain carries TRBV7-9 and TRBJ1-1, with D tentatively TRBD1 (5 bases). Germline V gene sequence: CDR1 SEHNR, CDR2 FQNEAQ (reference sequence). The CDR3 has 13 amino acids. Trimming took off 1 base at V and 7 bases at J, with 10 bases between the two ends. Written as DNA, the CDR3 is TGTGCCAGCAGCTTAGGACAGATACTTGAAGCTTTCTTT. Encoded protein: CASSLGQILEAFF. The full variable domain, in which reference TRBV7-9 and TRBJ1-1 provide the parts outside the CDR3, is DTGVSQNPRHKITKRGQNVTFRCDPISEHNRLYWYRQTLGQGPEFLTYFQNEAQLEKSRLLSDRFSAERPKGSFSTLEIQRTEQGDSAMYLCASSLGQILEAFFGQGTRLTVV.

The V and J genes are TRBV28 and TRBJ2-5; D ambiguous. Between the trimmed V and J ends, which lost 6 bases and 5 bases, there was a span of 10 bases. The V gene's germline CDR1 is MDHEN and CDR2 SYDVKM. The CDR3 sequence is 12 residues long. CDR3 amino acids: CASSPRRETQYF. CDR3 sequence (DNA): TGTGCCAGCAGCCCACGCCGGGAGACCCAGTACTTC.

V and J are TRBV7-2 and TRBJ1-5, with 9 bases fitting TRBD1. Germline V gene data show CDR1 as SGHTA and CDR2 as FQGNSA. The trim removed 3 bases at V and 5 bases at J, leaving 14 bases unmatched. The CDR3 contains 18 residues. Written as DNA, the CDR3 is TGTGCCAGCAGCTTCCGCCCTCCGGGACAGGGAGGGCATCAGCCCCAGCATTTT. Translation gives CASSFRPPGQGGHQPQHF.

The chain couples TRBV6-2 or TRBV6-3 to TRBJ2-7; TRBD1 aligns across 10 bases. Germline CDR1 and CDR2: MNHEY and SVGEGT. The ends lost 4 bases at V and 2 bases at J; junction bases unmatched: 2. This CDR3 comprises 14 residues. This CDR3 is CASSWTGGTYEQYF. The CDR3 region has the DNA TGTGCCAGCAGTTGGACAGGGGGAACCTACGAGCAGTACTTC.

The rearrangement links TRBV28 to TRBJ1-5, with D possibly TRBD1 on 5 matching bases. Between the trimmed V and J ends, which lost 7 bases and 3 bases, there was a span of 13 bases. This CDR3 has 14 residues. CDR1 and CDR2 (germline): MDHEN, SYDVKM. The CDR3 DNA reads as TGTGCCAGCACATCCGGGGGGTTCAATCAGCCCCAGCATTTT. Translating gives CASTSGGFNQPQHF.

The rearrangement joins TRBV19 to TRBJ1-5; D not resolved. V lost 2 bases and J 5 bases, leaving 10 bases between the germline ends. CDR3 size: 14 residues. The V gene's germline CDR1 is LNHDA and CDR2 SQIVND (reference sequence). CDR3 DNA: TGTGCCAGTAGTATAACGTGGAGCGATCAGCCCCAGCATTTT. This translates into CASSITWSDQPQHF. Based on the CDR3 plus reference TRBV19 and TRBJ1-5, the full variable domain is DGGITQSPKYLFRKEGQNVTLSCEQNLNHDAMYWYRQDPGQGLRLIYYSQIVNDFQKGDIAEGYSVSREKKESFPLTVTSAQKNPTAFYLCASSITWSDQPQHFGDGTRLSIL.